This TCR beta chain derives from a study of T cell changes during pregnancy in multiple sclerosis. Libraries were prepared by immunoSEQ multiplex PCR; TCRdb keeps only in-frame clonotypes and omits some of them. The sample records about 39,000 clones, about 94% being singletons. This CDR3 has 15 residues. Germline lookup yields CDR1 LNHDA and CDR2 SQIVND (reference sequence). V shed 6 bases and J 7 bases; nucleotides not matched to a gene: 10. The sample was CD4+ T cells from peripheral blood mononuclear cells, taken after pregnancy. This clonotype was obtained from a female donor with multiple sclerosis, enrolled in a pregnancy study. This chain joins TRBV19 and TRBJ2-5; 11 bases agree with TRBD1. The CDR3 protein is CASRGGTGGSRTQYF. For the CDR3, the DNA is TGTGCCAGTAGAGGGGGGACAGGGGGTTCGCGGACCCAGTACTTC.